The 4 T cell receptor beta chains in this list originate from one sample, sequenced in a study of early T cells in non-severe SARS-CoV-2 infection. TCRdb re-called the 5' RACE reads with MiXCR, one entry per CDR3 protein. The repertoire holds 120,000 or so distinct CDR3 sequences, with roughly 12% as singletons. The material was whole blood, obtained at baseline. These receptors were taken from an adult who was a healthcare worker with PCR-confirmed SARS-CoV-2 infection or an uninfected control (not recorded which).

In this sample, this clonotype turned up many times. The rearrangement links TRBV11-2 to TRBJ2-4; possible D gene TRBD2, 6 bases. Germline-derived CDR1 and CDR2 are SGHAT and FQNNGV. Trimming left V 1 base short and J 8 bases short, with 12 bases between. The CDR3 extends over 14 amino acids. The CDR3 here is CASSLGGNRDIQYF. For the CDR3, the DNA is TGTGCCAGCAGCTTAGGCGGGAACAGAGACATTCAGTACTTC.

A few counts support this clonotype. This sequence joins TRBV15 and TRBJ2-1; D gene uncertain. The CDR3 is 12 amino acids. Germline V CDR1 and CDR2: LNHNV, YYDKDF (reference sequence). V lost 1 base to trimming and J lost 9 bases, with 7 bases between them. This CDR3 reads CATSRVRGEQFF. DNA of the CDR3: TGTGCCACCAGCAGAGTAAGAGGTGAGCAGTTCTTC.

This chain joins TRBV6-5 and TRBJ2-5; D is uncertain. The ends were cut back, 2 bases at V and 4 bases at J, with 5 bases in the middle. The CDR3 is 12 amino acids. Per the germline V gene, CDR1 is MNHEY and CDR2 is SVGAGI. CDR3 DNA: TGTGCCAGCAGTTACCCCGGAGAGACCCAGTACTTC. Protein: CASSYPGETQYF.

On this clonotype itself: It may be a read error: a sequence one base away is much more abundant. The DNA for the CDR3 is TGTACCAGCAGTTATCGGCCACCTGAAGCTTTCTTT. Encoded protein: CTSSYRPPEAFF. This sequence joins TRBV6-5 and TRBJ1-1; D gene unclear. Germline V gene lookup returns CDR1 MNHEY and CDR2 SVGAGI. The CDR3 sequence is 12 residues long.